This T cell receptor (beta chain) was found in a study of shared clonotypes between healthy human individuals. The V segment lost 6 bases and the J segment 4 bases; nucleotides outside the gene matches: 8. CDR1 is SNHLY and CDR2 is FYNNEI in the germline V gene. CDR3 length equals 16 residues. The table came from immunoSEQ multiplex PCR; TCRdb's copy has only in-frame clones and leaves some out. This repertoire shows 170,000 or so clones, 65% to 70% found once; its top ten account for 10%. The TCR sequence derives from a man aged 30-40 years in good health. Sequenced material: memory CD4+ T cells sorted from blood. Described subset: CD45RA-negative fraction. The chain joins TRBV2 to TRBJ2-5, with TRBD2 matching over 13 bases. In DNA, the CDR3 is TGTGCCAGCAGGACGGGGACTAGCGGGATCGGAGAGACCCAGTACTTC. This encodes CASRTGTSGIGETQYF.